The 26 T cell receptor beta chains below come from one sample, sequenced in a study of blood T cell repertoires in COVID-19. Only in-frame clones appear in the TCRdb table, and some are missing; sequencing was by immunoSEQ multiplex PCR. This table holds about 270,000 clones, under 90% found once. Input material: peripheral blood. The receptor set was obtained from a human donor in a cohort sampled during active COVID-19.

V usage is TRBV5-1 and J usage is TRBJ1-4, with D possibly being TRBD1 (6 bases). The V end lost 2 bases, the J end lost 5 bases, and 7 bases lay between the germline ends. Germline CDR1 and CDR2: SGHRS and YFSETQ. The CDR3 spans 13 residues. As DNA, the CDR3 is TGCGCCAGCAGCTTTGACAGGAATGAAAAACTGTTTTTT. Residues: CASSFDRNEKLFF. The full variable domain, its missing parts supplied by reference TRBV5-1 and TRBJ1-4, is KAGVTQTPRYLIKTRGQQVTLSCSPISGHRSVSWYQQTPGQGLQFLFEYFSETQRNKGNFPGRFSGRQFSNSRSEMNVSTLELGDSALYLCASSFDRNEKLFFGSGTQLSVL.

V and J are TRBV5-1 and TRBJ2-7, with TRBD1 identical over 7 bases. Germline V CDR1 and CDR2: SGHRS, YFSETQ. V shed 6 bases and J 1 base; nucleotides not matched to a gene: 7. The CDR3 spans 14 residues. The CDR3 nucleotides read TGCGCCAGCATTCCAAGGGGGCCATCCTACGAGCAGTACTTC. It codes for CASIPRGPSYEQYF.

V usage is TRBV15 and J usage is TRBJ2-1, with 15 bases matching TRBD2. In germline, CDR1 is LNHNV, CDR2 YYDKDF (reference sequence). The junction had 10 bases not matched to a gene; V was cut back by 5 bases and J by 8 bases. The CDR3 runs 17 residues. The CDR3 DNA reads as TGTGCCACCAGCTCACGGACTAGCGGGAGGGCGTTGCATGAGCAGTTCTTC. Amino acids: CATSSRTSGRALHEQFF.

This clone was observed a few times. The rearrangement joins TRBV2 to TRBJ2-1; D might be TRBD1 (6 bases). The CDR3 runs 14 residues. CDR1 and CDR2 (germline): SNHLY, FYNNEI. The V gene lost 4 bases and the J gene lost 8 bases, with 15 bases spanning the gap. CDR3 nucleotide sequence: TGTGCCAGCAGTGTTGTACAGGGTCTTGATGAGCAGTTCTTC. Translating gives CASSVVQGLDEQFF.

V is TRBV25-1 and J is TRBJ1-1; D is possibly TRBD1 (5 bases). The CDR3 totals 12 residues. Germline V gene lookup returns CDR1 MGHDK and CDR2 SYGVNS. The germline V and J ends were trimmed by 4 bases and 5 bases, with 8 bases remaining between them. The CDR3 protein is CASSGGQTEAFF. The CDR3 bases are TGTGCCAGCAGTGGTGGACAAACTGAAGCTTTCTTT. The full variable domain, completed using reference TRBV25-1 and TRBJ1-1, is EADIYQTPRYLVIGTGKKITLECSQTMGHDKMYWYQQDPGMELHLIHYSYGVNSTEKGDLSSESTVSRIRTEHFPLTLESARPSHTSQYLCASSGGQTEAFFGQGTRLTVV.

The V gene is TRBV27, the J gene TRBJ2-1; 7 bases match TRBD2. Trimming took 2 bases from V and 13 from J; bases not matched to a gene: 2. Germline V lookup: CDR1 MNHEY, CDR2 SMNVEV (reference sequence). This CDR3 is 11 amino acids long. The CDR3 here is CASSLGGSQFF. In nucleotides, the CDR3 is TGTGCCAGCAGTTTAGGCGGGAGTCAGTTCTTC.

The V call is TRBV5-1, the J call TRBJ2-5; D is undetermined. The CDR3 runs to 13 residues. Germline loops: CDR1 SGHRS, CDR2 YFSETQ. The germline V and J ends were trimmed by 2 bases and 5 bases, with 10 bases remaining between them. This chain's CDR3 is CASSFQTLETQYF. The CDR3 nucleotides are TGCGCCAGCAGCTTCCAGACACTGGAGACCCAGTACTTC.

The CDR3 DNA is TGTGCCACCAGTAACCGACAGGGGCGTAATGAGCAGTTCTTC. Residues: CATSNRQGRNEQFF. This chain uses TRBV15 with TRBJ2-1, with 8 bases lining up with TRBD1. There are 14 residues in the CDR3. The germline gives CDR1 LNHNV, CDR2 YYDKDF (reference sequence). V shed 6 bases, J shed 7 bases, and the junction held 8 bases outside the gene matches.

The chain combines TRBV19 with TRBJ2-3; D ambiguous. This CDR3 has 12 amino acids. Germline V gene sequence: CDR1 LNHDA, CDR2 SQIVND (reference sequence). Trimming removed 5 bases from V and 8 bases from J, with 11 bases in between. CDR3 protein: CASSLSSGTQYF. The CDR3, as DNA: TGTGCCAGTAGTTTGAGCTCGGGTACGCAGTATTTT.

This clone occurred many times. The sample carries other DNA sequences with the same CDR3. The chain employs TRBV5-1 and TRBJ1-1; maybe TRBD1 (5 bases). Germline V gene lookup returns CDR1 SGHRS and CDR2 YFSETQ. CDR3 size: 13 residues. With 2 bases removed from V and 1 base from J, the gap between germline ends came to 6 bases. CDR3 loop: CASSLTGNTEAFF. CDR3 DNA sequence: TGCGCCAGCAGCTTAACAGGGAACACTGAAGCTTTCTTT.

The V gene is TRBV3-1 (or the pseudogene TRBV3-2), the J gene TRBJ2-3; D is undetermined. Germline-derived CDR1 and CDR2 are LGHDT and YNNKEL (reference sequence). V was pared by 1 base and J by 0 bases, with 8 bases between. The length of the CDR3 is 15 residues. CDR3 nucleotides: TGTGCCAGCAGCCAAGCGTACCGGAGCACAGATACGCAGTATTTT. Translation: CASSQAYRSTDTQYF.

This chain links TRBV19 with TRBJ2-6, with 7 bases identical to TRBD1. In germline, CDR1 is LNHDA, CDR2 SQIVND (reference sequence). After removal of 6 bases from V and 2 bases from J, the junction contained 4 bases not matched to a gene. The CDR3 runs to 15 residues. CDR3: CASSPGGTGANVLTF. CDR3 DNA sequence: TGTGCCAGTAGCCCAGGGGGTACTGGGGCCAACGTCCTGACTTTC.

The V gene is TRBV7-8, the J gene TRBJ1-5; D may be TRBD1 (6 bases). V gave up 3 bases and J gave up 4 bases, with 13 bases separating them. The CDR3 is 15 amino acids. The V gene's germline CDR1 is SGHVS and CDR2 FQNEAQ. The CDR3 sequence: CASSFNADSNQPQHF. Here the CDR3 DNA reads TGTGCCAGCAGCTTTAATGCGGACAGTAATCAGCCCCAGCATTTT. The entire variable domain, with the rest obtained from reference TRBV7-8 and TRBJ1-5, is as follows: GAGVSQSPRYKVAKRGQDVALRCDPISGHVSLFWYQQALGQGPEFLTYFQNEAQLDKSGLPSDRFFAERPEGSVSTLKIQRTQQEDSAVYLCASSFNADSNQPQHFGDGTRLSIL.

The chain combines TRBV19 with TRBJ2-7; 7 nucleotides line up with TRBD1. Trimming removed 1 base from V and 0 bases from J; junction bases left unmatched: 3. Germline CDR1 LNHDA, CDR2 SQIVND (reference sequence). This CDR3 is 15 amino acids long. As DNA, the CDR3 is TGTGCCAGTAGTATAGGGACAGGAGACTCCTACGAGCAGTACTTC. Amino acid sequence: CASSIGTGDSYEQYF.

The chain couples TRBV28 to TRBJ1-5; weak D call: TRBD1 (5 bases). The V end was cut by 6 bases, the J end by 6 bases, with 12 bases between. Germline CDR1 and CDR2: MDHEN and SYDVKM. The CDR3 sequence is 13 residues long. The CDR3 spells CASSLGHFQPQHF. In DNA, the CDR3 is TGTGCCAGCAGCCTTGGACATTTTCAGCCCCAGCATTTT.

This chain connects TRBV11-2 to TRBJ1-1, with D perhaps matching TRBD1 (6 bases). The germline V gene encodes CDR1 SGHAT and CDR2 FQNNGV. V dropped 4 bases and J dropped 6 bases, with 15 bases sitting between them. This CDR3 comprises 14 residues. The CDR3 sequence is CASSSTPGHPEAFF. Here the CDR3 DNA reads TGTGCCAGCAGCTCGACGCCGGGACACCCTGAAGCTTTCTTT.

DNA of the CDR3: TGTGCCAGCAGCCAAGACGGAGGGACAGCTTTCACAGATACGCAGTATTTT. This encodes CASSQDGGTAFTDTQYF. V gene TRBV4-2 combines with J gene TRBJ2-3; TRBD1 is a possible D gene (7 bases). CDR1 LGHNA and CDR2 YNFKEQ come from the germline V gene. V was cut by 0 bases and J by 2 bases, with 15 bases left in between. There are 17 residues in the CDR3.

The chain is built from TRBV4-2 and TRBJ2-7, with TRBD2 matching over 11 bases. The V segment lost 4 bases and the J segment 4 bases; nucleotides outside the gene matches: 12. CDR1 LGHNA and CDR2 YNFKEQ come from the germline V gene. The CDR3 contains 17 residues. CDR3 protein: CASSPAGLAEIPYEQYF. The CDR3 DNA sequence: TGTGCCAGCAGCCCCGCGGGACTAGCGGAGATCCCTTACGAGCAGTACTTC.

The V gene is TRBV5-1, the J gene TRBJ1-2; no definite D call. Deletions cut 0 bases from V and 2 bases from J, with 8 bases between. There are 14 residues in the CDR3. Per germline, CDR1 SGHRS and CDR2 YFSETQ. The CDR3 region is CASSLGKRNYGYTF. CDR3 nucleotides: TGCGCCAGCAGCTTGGGCAAGCGAAACTATGGCTACACCTTC.

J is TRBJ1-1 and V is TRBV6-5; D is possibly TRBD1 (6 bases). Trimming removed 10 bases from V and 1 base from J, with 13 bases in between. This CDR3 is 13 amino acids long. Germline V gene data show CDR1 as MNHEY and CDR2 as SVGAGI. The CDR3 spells CATGQITNTEAFF. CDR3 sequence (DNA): TGTGCCACCGGACAGATAACGAACACTGAAGCTTTCTTT.

CDR3 sequence reads: CASSLMAGGSNTEAFF. CDR3 bases: TGTGCCAGCAGCTTAATGGCAGGGGGCTCGAACACTGAAGCTTTCTTT. The rearrangement joins TRBV7-3 to TRBJ1-1; 8 bases map to TRBD1. The CDR3 is 16 amino acids. In germline, CDR1 is SGHTA, CDR2 FQGTGA. V was pared by 1 base and J by 1 base, with 5 bases of the junction left unmatched.

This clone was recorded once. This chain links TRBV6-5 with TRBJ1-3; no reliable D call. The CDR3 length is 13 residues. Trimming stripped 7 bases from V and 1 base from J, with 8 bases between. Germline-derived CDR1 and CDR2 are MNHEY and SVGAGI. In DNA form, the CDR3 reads TGTGCCAGCATCCGGGATTCTGGAAACACCATATATTTT. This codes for CASIRDSGNTIYF.

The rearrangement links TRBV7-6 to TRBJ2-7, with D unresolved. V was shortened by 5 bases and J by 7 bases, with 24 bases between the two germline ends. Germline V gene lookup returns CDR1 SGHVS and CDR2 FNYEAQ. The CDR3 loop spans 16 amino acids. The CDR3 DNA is TGTGCCAGCAGCCGTAGTGGGTTCCCGTCTCCGGGTGAGCAGTACTTC. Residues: CASSRSGFPSPGEQYF.

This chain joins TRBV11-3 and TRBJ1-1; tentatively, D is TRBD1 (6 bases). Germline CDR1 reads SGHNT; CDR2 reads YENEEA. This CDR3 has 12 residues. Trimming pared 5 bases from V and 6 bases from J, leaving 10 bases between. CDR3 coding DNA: TGTGCCAGCAGCAAACAGGGTGCTGAAGCTTTCTTT. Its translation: CASSKQGAEAFF.

The CDR3 coding sequence is TGTGCCAGCAGCTCCTCCTCGAGGAGTTTGGGCGAGCAGTACTTC. Translation: CASSSSSRSLGEQYF. The chain is built from TRBV7-2 and TRBJ2-7; D remains unclear. Germline V gene sequence: CDR1 SGHTA, CDR2 FQGNSA. Trimming cost V 4 bases and J 6 bases, with 19 bases left between them. The CDR3 extends over 15 amino acids.

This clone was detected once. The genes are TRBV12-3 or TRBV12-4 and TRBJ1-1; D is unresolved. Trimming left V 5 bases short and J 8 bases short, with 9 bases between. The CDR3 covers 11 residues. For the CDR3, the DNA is TGTGCCAGCAGTACCAGAGCGGAAGCTTTCTTT. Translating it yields CASSTRAEAFF.